The rows below give T cell receptor beta chains drawn from one sample of a study of shared clonotypes between healthy human individuals. TCRdb's copy holds only in-frame clones and misses some; the assay was immunoSEQ multiplex PCR. The repertoire holds some 2,000,000 clones, with around 95% as singletons. Sequenced: naive CD4+ T cells sorted from blood. Receptor source: a man younger than 30 in good health. Both conserved end residues are trimmed from each CDR3.

CDR3 length: 11; V gene: TRBV5-1; CDR3 protein: ASSTPWNTEAF
CDR3 length: 9; V gene: TRBV6-1; CDR3 protein: ASSAERAVF
CDR3 length: 15; V gene: TRBV11-3; CDR3 protein: ASSLRVSGNEGDTQY
CDR3 length: 13; V gene: TRBV5-1; CDR3 protein: ASSLSAGSAGELF
CDR3 length: 11; V gene: TRBV6-5; CDR3 protein: ASKAVLDEKLF
CDR3 length: 14; V gene: TRBV5-6; CDR3 protein: ASSPDIHLSTDTQY
CDR3 length: 12; V gene: TRBV4-3; CDR3 protein: ASSPSGGWTEAF
CDR3 length: 11; V gene: TRBV4-3; CDR3 protein: ASSQEQGQPQH
CDR3 length: 12; V gene: TRBV18; CDR3 protein: ASSPPVHTDTQY
CDR3 length: 12; V gene: TRBV25-1; CDR3 protein: ASSDYGPTTEAF
CDR3 length: 12; V gene: TRBV6-6; CDR3 protein: ASRAAGRNSPLH
CDR3 length: 11; V gene: TRBV6-1; CDR3 protein: ASREMATDTQY
CDR3 length: 13; V gene: TRBV5-1; CDR3 protein: ASSLAGDTLYEQY
CDR3 length: 12; V gene: TRBV6-6; CDR3 protein: ASSYDRTSYGYT
CDR3 length: 10; V gene: TRBV7-3; CDR3 protein: ASSFDRGGYT
CDR3 length: 13; V gene: TRBV5-1; CDR3 protein: ASSTNPGNTGELF
CDR3 length: 14; V gene: TRBV10-3; CDR3 protein: AIRDPMTRVAGELF
CDR3 length: 14; V gene: TRBV9; CDR3 protein: ASSANPGQGLDTIY
CDR3 length: 13; V gene: TRBV5-6; CDR3 protein: ASSLPGGSNYGYT
CDR3 length: 13; V gene: TRBV27; CDR3 protein: ASSPRWGDNSPLH
CDR3 length: 10; V gene: TRBV5-1; CDR3 protein: ASSLSGETQY
CDR3 length: 14; V gene: TRBV19; CDR3 protein: ASSIGGKSVFNEQF
CDR3 length: 14; V gene: TRBV19; CDR3 protein: ASSIVFGLSGTEAF
CDR3 length: 12; V gene: TRBV9; CDR3 protein: ASSVGAGEETQY
CDR3 length: 9; V gene: TRBV20-1; CDR3 protein: SARGTFFWF
CDR3 length: 12; V gene: TRBV18; CDR3 protein: ASSNFGATGELF
CDR3 length: 14; V gene: TRBV9; CDR3 protein: ASSVASEREPYEQY
CDR3 length: 12; V gene: TRBV11-2; CDR3 protein: ASSSGLGTDEQF
CDR3 length: 11; V gene: TRBV29-1; CDR3 protein: SAGGTANTEAF
CDR3 length: 14; V gene: TRBV27; CDR3 protein: ASTPGTRSSYNEQF
CDR3 length: 12; V gene: TRBV19; CDR3 protein: ASSTTLGNSPLH
CDR3 length: 13; V gene: TRBV6-5; CDR3 protein: ASSYGDSTPTEAF
CDR3 length: 15; V gene: TRBV6-1; CDR3 protein: ASSASRGPLSGNTIY
CDR3 length: 13; V gene: TRBV5-1; CDR3 protein: ASSTLAGGTYEQY
CDR3 length: 14; V gene: TRBV4-1; CDR3 protein: ASSQVFQNSNQPQH
CDR3 length: 17; V gene: TRBV11-2; CDR3 protein: ASSFPGGGGYRSTDTQY
CDR3 length: 11; V gene: TRBV10-3; CDR3 protein: AISEWGQETQY
CDR3 length: 13; V gene: TRBV10-2; CDR3 protein: ASSESQGYQETQY
CDR3 length: 14; V gene: TRBV5-1; CDR3 protein: ASSLFGAGSTDTQY
CDR3 length: 13; V gene: TRBV6-1; CDR3 protein: ASSKQGVVTGELF
CDR3 length: 11; V gene: TRBV30; CDR3 protein: AWDDITNEKLF
CDR3 length: 14; V gene: TRBV12-2; CDR3 protein: ASRLDRGTTNEKLF
CDR3 length: 15; V gene: TRBV5-1; CDR3 protein: ASSLLSQGLSGNTIY
CDR3 length: 13; V gene: TRBV28; CDR3 protein: ASRGADRGRETQY
CDR3 length: 18; V gene: TRBV6-1; CDR3 protein: ASSDPTPGQGIHSKNIQY
CDR3 length: 11; V gene: TRBV18; CDR3 protein: ASSPWDRVEQY